The clone carrying this TCR beta chain was seen a few times. What it recognizes is unknown. The record originates from a study of blood T cells in healthy people across ages. About the study: The capture of about one barcoded beta molecule per two T cells was achieved by template switching.

Deletions cut 5 bases from V and 2 bases from J, with 8 bases between. The CDR3 runs 13 residues. Germline lookup yields CDR1 SGHTA and CDR2 FQGNSA. Study-wide points: Diversity of TCR beta per million T cells declined in a roughly linear way with age.

The authors ran a second PCR of about 6 to 12 cycles using a sample-barcoded 5' primer and a J-beta primer mix. Each cDNA molecule was tagged by a template-switch adaptor with 12 random nucleotides. All samples yielded 2.5 million or more CDR3-containing paired-end reads. Each CDR3 protein gets one entry after TCRdb re-called the 5' RACE reads with MiXCR. The sample consists of 1.5 million to 1.9 million distinct CDR3 sequences, under 55% of them appearing once. V gene TRBV7-2 combines with J gene TRBJ2-3; unclear D gene. The specimen sequenced was blood. This sequence originates from a woman between 18 and 29 years old in good health. CDR3 loop: CASSTPYTDTQYF. CDR3 bases: TGTGCCAGCAGCACGCCCTACACAGATACGCAGTATTTT.